This T cell receptor beta chain was identified during a study of cytomegalovirus exposure and HLA in healthy donors. General observations from the study: Associated with HLA alleles at 0.05 false discovery rate in a later analysis were about 17,000 TCR beta sequences.

The CDR3 has 14 amino acids. Germline V lookup: CDR1 SEHNR, CDR2 FQNEAQ (reference sequence). The trim removed 5 bases at V and 2 bases at J, leaving 4 bases unmatched. The primer mix had 60 Vbeta and 13 Jbeta primers. In the authors' methods: Around 11 million shared chains were among 65 million to 85 million unique TCR beta chains counted in a later analysis. Measured with immunoSEQ multiplex PCR; TCRdb has only the in-frame clones, and not every one. V, J and clone size were drawn from that table, and D and trimming were deduced from the DNA. Its table lists over 55,000 clones. Comments on this clone: The target antigen is unknown.

The chain joins TRBV7-9 to TRBJ2-5; 8 nucleotides line up with TRBD1. The specimen was PBMCs. This clonotype was obtained from a male donor in good health and CMV-seronegative. CDR3 in amino acids: CASSPDREQETQYF. The CDR3, as DNA: TGTGCCAGCAGCCCGGACAGGGAGCAAGAGACCCAGTACTTC.